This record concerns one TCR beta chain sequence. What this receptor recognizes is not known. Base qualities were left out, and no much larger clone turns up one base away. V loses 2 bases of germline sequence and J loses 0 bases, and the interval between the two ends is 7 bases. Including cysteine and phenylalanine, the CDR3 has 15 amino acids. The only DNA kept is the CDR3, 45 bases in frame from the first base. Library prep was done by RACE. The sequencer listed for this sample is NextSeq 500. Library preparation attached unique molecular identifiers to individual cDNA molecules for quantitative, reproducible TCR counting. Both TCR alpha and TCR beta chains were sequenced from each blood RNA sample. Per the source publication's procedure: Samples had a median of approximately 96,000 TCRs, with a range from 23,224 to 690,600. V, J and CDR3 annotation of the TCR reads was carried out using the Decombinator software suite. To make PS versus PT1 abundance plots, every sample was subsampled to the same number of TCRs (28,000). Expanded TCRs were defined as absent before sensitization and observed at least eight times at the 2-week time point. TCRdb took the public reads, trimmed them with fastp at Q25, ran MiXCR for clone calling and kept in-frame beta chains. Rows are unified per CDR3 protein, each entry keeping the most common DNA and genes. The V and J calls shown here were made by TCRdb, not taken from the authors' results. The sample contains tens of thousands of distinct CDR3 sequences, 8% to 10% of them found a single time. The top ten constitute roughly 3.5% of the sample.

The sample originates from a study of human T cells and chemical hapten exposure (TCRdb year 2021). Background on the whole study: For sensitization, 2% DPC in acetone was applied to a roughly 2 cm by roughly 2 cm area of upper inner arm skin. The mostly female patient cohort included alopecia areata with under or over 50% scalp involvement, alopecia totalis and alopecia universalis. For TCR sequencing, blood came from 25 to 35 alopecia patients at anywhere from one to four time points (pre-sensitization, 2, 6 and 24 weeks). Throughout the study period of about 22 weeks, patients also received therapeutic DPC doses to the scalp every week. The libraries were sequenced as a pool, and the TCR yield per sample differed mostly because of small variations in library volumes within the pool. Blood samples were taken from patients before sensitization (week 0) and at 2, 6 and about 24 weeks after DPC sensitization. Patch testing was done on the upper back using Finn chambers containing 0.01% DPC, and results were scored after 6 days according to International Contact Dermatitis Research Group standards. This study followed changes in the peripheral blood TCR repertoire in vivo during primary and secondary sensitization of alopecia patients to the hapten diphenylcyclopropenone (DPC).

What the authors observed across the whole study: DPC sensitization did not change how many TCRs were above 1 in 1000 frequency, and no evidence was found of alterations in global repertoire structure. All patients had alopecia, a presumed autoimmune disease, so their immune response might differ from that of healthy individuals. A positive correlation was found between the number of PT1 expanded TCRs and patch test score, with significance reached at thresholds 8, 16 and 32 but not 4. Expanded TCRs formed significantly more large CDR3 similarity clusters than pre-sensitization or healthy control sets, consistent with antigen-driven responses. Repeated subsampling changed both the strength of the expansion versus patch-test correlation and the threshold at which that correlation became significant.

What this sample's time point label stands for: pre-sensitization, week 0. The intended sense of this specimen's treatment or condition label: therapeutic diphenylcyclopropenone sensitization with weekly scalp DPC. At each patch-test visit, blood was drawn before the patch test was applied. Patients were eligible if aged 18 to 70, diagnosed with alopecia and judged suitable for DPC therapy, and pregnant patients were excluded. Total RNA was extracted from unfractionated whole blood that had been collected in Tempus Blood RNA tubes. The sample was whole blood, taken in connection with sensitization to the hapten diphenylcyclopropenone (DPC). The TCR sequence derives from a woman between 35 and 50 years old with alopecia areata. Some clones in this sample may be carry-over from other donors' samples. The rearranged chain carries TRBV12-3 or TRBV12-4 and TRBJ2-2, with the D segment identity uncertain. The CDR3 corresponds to CASSLLATNTGELFF. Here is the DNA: TGTGCCAGCAGTTTATTGGCAACGAACACCGGGGAGCTGTTTTTT.